This is a list of T cell receptor beta chains from one sample in a study of T cell repertoires in cytomegalovirus infection. Using its own MiXCR run on the reads, TCRdb lists one record per CDR3 protein. The table includes approximately 500,000 distinct CDR3 sequences, about 11% detected once. The specimen was PBMCs. The receptors shown here come from a human donor in good health (CMV status not recorded). Some clones in this sample may be carry-over from other donors' samples. CDR3s include the opening cysteine and the closing phenylalanine or tryptophan. D genes are given only for firm matches. Size is omitted from some rows. Given values are once, few, many or a class for expanded clones.

d_call,j_call,clone_size,v_call,cdr3_nt,cdr3_aa
NA,TRBJ1-2,few,TRBV12-3/TRBV12-4,TGTGCCAGCAGGCGGACAGCCCGGGATGGCTACACCTTC,CASRRTARDGYTF
NA,TRBJ2-2,many,TRBV11-3,TGTGCCAGCAGCTCTATACACACCGGGGAGCTGTTTTTT,CASSSIHTGELFF
TRBD1,TRBJ2-7,many,TRBV11-2,TGTGCCAGCAGCCCCTTGACAGGGTATAACGAGCAGTACTTC,CASSPLTGYNEQYF
NA,TRBJ2-7,many,TRBV6-5,TGTGCCAGCAGTTACACGAAGGCTCAAAACGAGCAGTACTTC,CASSYTKAQNEQYF
NA,TRBJ2-1,NA,TRBV6-5,TGTGCCAGCAGTTACTCTTACAGGGGGGGCAATGAGCAGTTCTTC,CASSYSYRGGNEQFF
TRBD2,TRBJ2-5,many,TRBV6-5,TGTGCCAGCAGTTACGGACTAGCGGGGGGGCCTGAGACCCAGTACTTC,CASSYGLAGGPETQYF
TRBD1,TRBJ1-2,many,TRBV4-1,TGCGCCAGCAGCCAAACCCAGGGACAGGGCGGAGGCTACACCTTC,CASSQTQGQGGGYTF
TRBD1,TRBJ2-2,many,TRBV6-6,TGTGCCAGCACCGGACAGGGAACCGGGGAGCTGTTTTTT,CASTGQGTGELFF
NA,TRBJ1-5,many,TRBV12-3/TRBV12-4,TGTGCCAGCAGTTTAACCGCGGGAGCTTATAGCAATCAGCCCCAGCATTTT,CASSLTAGAYSNQPQHF
NA,TRBJ1-4,many,TRBV29-1,TGCAGCGTTGCGGGGGGGCCTAATGAAAAACTGTTTTTT,CSVAGGPNEKLFF
NA,TRBJ2-5,many,TRBV7-3,TGTGCCAGCAGCTTAAGTGACAGCACCAAAGAGACCCAGTACTTC,CASSLSDSTKETQYF
TRBD1,TRBJ2-1,few,TRBV10-3,TGTGCCATTAGGGACAGGGTTGTGAATGAGCAGTTCTTC,CAIRDRVVNEQFF
NA,TRBJ1-3,many,TRBV6-1,TGTGCCAGCAGTGACCCGGACAGCCGAAACACCATATATTTT,CASSDPDSRNTIYF
TRBD1,TRBJ1-6,many,TRBV27,TGTGCCAGCAGTTTACAGGGGGCCACCCCGTCCCTCCACTTT,CASSLQGATPSLHF
NA,TRBJ2-7,few,TRBV12-3/TRBV12-4,TGTGCCAGCAGACCCCCGTCGCCCGCCGAGCAGTACTTC,CASRPPSPAEQYF
TRBD2,TRBJ2-1,NA,TRBV12-3/TRBV12-4,TGTGCCAGCAGTCCTAGCGGGAGCGCAAACAATGAGCAGTTCTTC,CASSPSGSANNEQFF
NA,TRBJ2-3,many,TRBV5-4,TGTGCCAGCAGCTTTGTGGCGGGGCCCACAGATACGCAGTATTTT,CASSFVAGPTDTQYF
TRBD1,TRBJ2-6,few,TRBV4-1,TGCGCCAGCAGCCAACCCGGACAGGAAATCTCTGGGGCCAACGTCCTGACTTTC,CASSQPGQEISGANVLTF
TRBD1,TRBJ1-1,NA,TRBV28,TGTGCCAGCAGTTCCATAAGGGGGACAGCTGTAAACACTGAAGCTTTCTTT,CASSSIRGTAVNTEAFF
NA,TRBJ1-1,few,TRBV5-5,TGTGCCAGCAGCTTGGCCTCTGACACTGAAGCTTTCTTT,CASSLASDTEAFF
TRBD1,TRBJ2-7,few,TRBV6-2/TRBV6-3,TGTGCCAGCAGTTACTCTGAGACAGGGAGCGAGCAGTACTTC,CASSYSETGSEQYF
TRBD1,TRBJ1-6,few,TRBV27,TGTGCCAGCAGTTACCCCCGGGACAGGGGCAATTCACCCCTCCACTTT,CASSYPRDRGNSPLHF
NA,TRBJ1-6,NA,TRBV20-1,TGCAGTGCTAGAGATTGGACACGGGGATCACCCCTCCACTTT,CSARDWTRGSPLHF
TRBD1,TRBJ2-1,many,TRBV19,TGTGCCAGTACCTCAGGGGACAGGCGTCCCTCCTACAATGAGCAGTTCTTC,CASTSGDRRPSYNEQFF
TRBD1,TRBJ1-1,many,TRBV7-2,TGTGCCAGCCGGACGGGGACAGGGGCCCACACTGAAGCTTTCTTT,CASRTGTGAHTEAFF
NA,TRBJ2-2,many,TRBV10-3,TGTGCCATCAGTGAGCCGGAGAACACCGGGGAGCTGTTTTTT,CAISEPENTGELFF